One sample yielded the 16 T cell receptor beta chains listed below, sequenced in a study of shared clonotypes between healthy human individuals. Only CD45RO-negative cells positively selected for CCR7 counted as naive CD8 cells, so terminally differentiated effector memory CD45RA+ cells were excluded. Here immunoSEQ multiplex PCR was the method, and the copy in TCRdb shows in-frame clones only, minus some. The sample lists roughly 1,800,000 clones, around 96% occurring once. Sequenced input: naive CD8+ T cells sorted from blood. The source of these receptors is a man younger than 35 in good health.

The chain is built from TRBV10-3 and TRBJ1-1, with TRBD1 as a possible D gene (5 bases). CDR3 length: 13 residues. Per germline, CDR1 ENHRY and CDR2 SYGVKD. Trimming stripped 3 bases from V and 5 bases from J, with 10 bases between. CDR3 residues: CAISDLGGTEAFF. The CDR3 coding sequence is TGTGCCATCAGTGATCTTGGGGGGACTGAAGCTTTCTTT.

The rearrangement links TRBV11-2 to TRBJ1-1; 7 bases agree with TRBD1. CDR1 and CDR2 from the germline V gene are SGHAT and FQNNGV. The CDR3 length is 13 residues. Germline trimming cut 8 bases from V and 1 base from J; bases unmatched to any gene: 4. The CDR3 DNA reads TGTGCCAGCGAGGGGGCGCAGAACACTGAAGCTTTCTTT. Translated, it gives CASEGAQNTEAFF.

The rearrangement uses TRBV28 and TRBJ2-7, with TRBD1 as a possible D gene (6 bases). V was clipped by 6 bases and J by 7 bases, with 10 bases between them. Germline values: CDR1 MDHEN, CDR2 SYDVKM. The length of the CDR3 is 11 residues. DNA for the CDR3: TGTGCCAGCAGCCAGGGGAGTGAGCAGTACTTC. Translating gives CASSQGSEQYF.

This clone appeared a single time. The V gene is TRBV28, the J gene TRBJ2-5; 9 nucleotides line up with TRBD2. The germline V gene encodes CDR1 MDHEN and CDR2 SYDVKM. The CDR3 has 15 residues. Unmatched junction bases numbered 8, after V lost 6 bases and J lost 3 bases. The CDR3 DNA is TGTGCCAGCAGAAAGAGGACTAGCGAAGAAGAGACCCAGTACTTC. Translation gives CASRKRTSEEETQYF.

The chain carries TRBV7-9 and TRBJ1-2, with D maybe TRBD1 (6 bases). Germline loops: CDR1 SEHNR, CDR2 FQNEAQ (reference sequence). V dropped 5 bases and J dropped 4 bases, with 14 bases sitting between them. The CDR3 is 14 residues long. CDR3 in amino acids: CASSETGTSYGYTF. Written as DNA, the CDR3 is TGTGCCAGCAGCGAAACCGGGACATCCTATGGCTACACCTTC.

This clone was found once. The V call is TRBV10-2, the J call TRBJ2-1, with 11 bases that match TRBD2. The J segment lost 6 bases and the V segment lost 4 bases, leaving 2 bases of the junction unmatched. This CDR3 contains 14 residues. Germline V lookup: CDR1 WSHSY, CDR2 SAAADI. Here the CDR3 DNA reads TGCGCCAGCAGTGTTAGCGGGGGGGGCAATGAGCAGTTCTTC. Translating gives CASSVSGGGNEQFF.

This chain links TRBV6-1 with TRBJ1-1, with TRBD1 matching over 10 bases. The V and J ends lost 4 bases and 6 bases, in that order; junction bases with no gene match: 5. CDR3 length: 14 residues. The V gene's germline CDR1 is MNHNS and CDR2 SASEGT. The DNA for the CDR3 is TGTGCCAGCAGTGCCGGACAGGGGGAACCTGAAGCTTTCTTT. This translates into CASSAGQGEPEAFF.

This clone was counted between two and nine times. This chain connects TRBV2 to TRBJ1-6; D possibly corresponds to TRBD1 (6 bases). Trimming stripped 9 bases from V and 5 bases from J, with 17 bases between. The CDR3 covers 15 residues. Germline V gene lookup returns CDR1 SNHLY and CDR2 FYNNEI. The CDR3 DNA is TGTGCCAGTTCTCCCGAGACAGGAAATAATTCACCCCTCCACTTT. Residues: CASSPETGNNSPLHF.

This clone has just one count. The V call is TRBV29-1, the J call TRBJ2-1; 8 positions agree with TRBD2. The CDR3 totals 12 residues. Germline values: CDR1 SQVTM, CDR2 ANQGSEA. Trimming removed 7 bases from V and 6 bases from J; junction bases left unmatched: 5. The CDR3 region is CSARGGGNEQFF. The CDR3 bases are TGCAGCGCCCGGGGGGGAGGCAATGAGCAGTTCTTC.

This chain links TRBV13 with TRBJ2-6; D might be TRBD1 (5 bases). Germline V gene sequence: CDR1 PRHDT, CDR2 FYEKMQ (reference sequence). Trimming removed 4 bases from V and 2 bases from J, with 12 bases in between. The length of the CDR3 is 16 residues. CDR3 protein: CASSWGRVTGANVLTF. The CDR3 nucleotides read TGTGCCAGCAGCTGGGGCAGGGTAACTGGGGCCAACGTCCTGACTTTC.

This rearrangement joins TRBV7-9 to TRBJ1-2; 7 bases align to TRBD1. From germline, CDR1 is SEHNR and CDR2 FQNEAQ (reference sequence). The trim removed 8 bases at V and 4 bases at J, leaving 7 bases unmatched. The CDR3 spans 13 residues. The CDR3 reads CASFGGQPYGYTF. The CDR3 coding sequence is TGTGCCAGCTTCGGGGGACAGCCCTATGGCTACACCTTC.

This sequence joins TRBV6-6 and TRBJ1-4; D gene unclear. The CDR3 covers 12 residues. CDR1 is MNHNY and CDR2 is SVGAGI in the germline V gene (reference sequence). Deletions cut 3 bases from V and 8 bases from J, with 7 bases between. In DNA, the CDR3 is TGTGCCAGCAGTTATGAGGGCGAAAAACTGTTTTTT. It yields the protein CASSYEGEKLFF.

The chain is built from TRBV27 and TRBJ2-1; 16 bases are shared with TRBD2. Germline values: CDR1 MNHEY, CDR2 SMNVEV (reference sequence). The CDR3 runs 18 residues. V lost 2 bases, J lost 5 bases, and 6 bases stayed unmatched. CDR3 residues: CASSLAGLAGGWNNEQFF. CDR3 sequence (DNA): TGTGCCAGCAGTTTAGCGGGACTAGCGGGAGGGTGGAACAATGAGCAGTTCTTC.

Notes on this clone: Other DNA variants within this sample encode the same CDR3. In nucleotides, the CDR3 is TGTGCCAGCAGCTTGGCCAGTGGATACGAGCAGTACTTC. This translates into CASSLASGYEQYF. V gene TRBV5-6 combines with J gene TRBJ2-7; no firm D call. The CDR3 totals 13 residues. Germline V gene sequence: CDR1 SGHDT, CDR2 YYEEEE. V shed 0 bases and J shed 4 bases, with 8 bases lying between them.

This chain connects TRBV27 to TRBJ2-5, with unresolved D. V gave up 2 bases and J gave up 5 bases, with 9 bases separating them. Germline V gene data show CDR1 as MNHEY and CDR2 as SMNVEV (reference sequence). The CDR3 sequence is 13 residues long. The CDR3 region has the DNA TGTGCCAGCAGTTTAGCTAGGTCGGAGACCCAGTACTTC. It translates to CASSLARSETQYF.

To note about this clone: The same CDR3 can be traced to other DNA sequences in this sample. The V call is TRBV5-6, the J call TRBJ1-4; TRBD1 is a possible D gene (5 bases). The length of the CDR3 is 14 residues. The germline gives CDR1 SGHDT, CDR2 YYEEEE. V was pared by 0 bases and J by 6 bases, with 9 bases between. The CDR3 DNA reads TGTGCCAGCAGCTTGGGTCCGGGGGATGAAAAACTGTTTTTT. Its protein is CASSLGPGDEKLFF.